Listed here are 12 T cell receptor beta chains from one sample, sequenced in a study of control samples from healthy donors and cancer patients. Data came from immunoSEQ multiplex PCR; TCRdb stores just in-frame clones and leaves some out. The sample lists 120,000 or so clones; approximately 92% were seen once. The sequencing input was PBMCs. All receptors come from a man older than 75 with head and neck cancer.

Comments on this clone: One junction end disagrees with the germline gene, perhaps due to a read error. The gene calls are TRBV2 and TRBJ2-1; maybe TRBD1 (5 bases). Germline V gene data show CDR1 as SNHLY and CDR2 as FYNNEI. The length of the CDR3 is 16 residues. The CDR3 here is CASSEPARRGYSEQFF. CDR3 nucleotide sequence: TGTGCCAGCAGTGAACCGGCCCGAAGGGGCTACAGTGAGCAGTTCTTC.

CDR3 loop: CASSLDMRTEAFF. In nucleotides, the CDR3 is TGCGCCAGCAGCTTGGATATGAGGACTGAAGCTTTCTTT. V gene TRBV5-1 combines with J gene TRBJ1-1; unclear D gene. This CDR3 has 13 residues. V shed 0 bases and J shed 5 bases, with 8 bases lying between them. CDR1 and CDR2 (germline): SGHRS, YFSETQ.

This chain links TRBV10-3 with TRBJ1-5; D unclear. The CDR3 has 14 amino acids. Looked up from germline, CDR1 is ENHRY and CDR2 is SYGVKD. Deletions cut 11 bases from V and 0 bases from J, with 14 bases between. CDR3 sequence: CAASKGYSNQPQHF. CDR3 sequence (DNA): TGTGCCGCCTCAAAGGGTTATAGCAATCAGCCCCAGCATTTT.

This clone occurred once. This chain uses TRBV4-3 with TRBJ2-5; TRBD1 aligns across 7 bases. Germline CDR1 LGHNA, CDR2 YSLEER. V dropped 1 base and J dropped 5; count of bases not matched to a gene: 7. This CDR3 is 15 amino acids long. Here the CDR3 reads CASSQATGSDETQYF. The DNA for the CDR3 is TGCGCCAGCAGCCAAGCGACAGGGTCGGATGAGACCCAGTACTTC.

The chain couples TRBV18 to TRBJ2-2, with TRBD1 identical over 8 bases. V shed 0 bases, J shed 2 bases, and the junction held 2 bases outside the gene matches. The CDR3 is 16 amino acids. Germline-derived CDR1 and CDR2 are KGHSH and LQKENI. The chain's CDR3 is CASSPPRGPNTGELFF. CDR3 in DNA: TGTGCCAGCTCACCACCCAGGGGGCCCAACACCGGGGAGCTGTTTTTT.

The J gene is TRBJ1-6, the V gene TRBV7-2, with D perhaps matching TRBD1 (6 bases). The V end lost 2 bases, the J end lost 6 bases, and 11 bases lay between the germline ends. Per the germline V gene, CDR1 is SGHTA and CDR2 is FQGNSA. This CDR3 contains 15 residues. CDR3 in DNA: TGTGCCAGCAGCTTAAGTCGGACAGCTAATTCACCCCTCCACTTT. It specifies CASSLSRTANSPLHF.

The chain has TRBV5-6 and TRBJ1-6, with TRBD1 as a possible D gene (5 bases). Germline lookup yields CDR1 SGHDT and CDR2 YYEEEE. This CDR3 comprises 14 residues. Between the trimmed V and J ends, which lost 3 bases and 10 bases, there was a span of 14 bases. Written as DNA, the CDR3 is TGTGCCAGCAGCTCGGGACGGATAAGATCACCCCTCCACTTT. Residues: CASSSGRIRSPLHF.

A single count supports this clone. This chain connects TRBV30 to TRBJ2-1, with D hard to call. V was trimmed by 5 bases and J by 8 bases, leaving 10 bases between them. The CDR3 runs to 11 residues. CDR1 GTSNPN and CDR2 SVGIG come from the germline V gene (reference sequence). The CDR3 DNA sequence: TGTGCCTGGGGAAATTTGGATGAGCAGTTCTTC. This sequence encodes CAWGNLDEQFF.

The CDR3 loop reads CASSLWGQGGEKLFF. CDR3 in DNA: TGCGCCAGCAGCTTGTGGGGACAGGGGGGTGAAAAACTGTTTTTT. The chain recombines TRBV5-1 with TRBJ1-4; 11 nucleotides match TRBD1. The CDR3 consists of 15 residues. Trimming at V came to 1 base and at J to 7 bases, leaving 3 bases not matched to a gene. Per germline, CDR1 SGHRS and CDR2 YFSETQ.

The gene calls are TRBV7-2 and TRBJ2-7; TRBD2 is a possible D gene (5 bases). Germline loops: CDR1 SGHTA, CDR2 FQGNSA. Trimming pared 8 bases from V and 3 bases from J, leaving 14 bases between. The CDR3 has 13 amino acids. The CDR3 bases are TGTGCCAGCCAAATGGGAGCCTTCTACGAGCAGTACTTC. Translation: CASQMGAFYEQYF. Drawing the rest from reference TRBV7-2 and TRBJ2-7, the complete variable domain is GAGVSQSPSNKVTEKGKDVELRCDPISGHTALYWYRQSLGQGLEFLIYFQGNSAPDKSGLPSDRFSAERTGGSVSTLTIQRTQQEDSAVYLCASQMGAFYEQYFGPGTRLTVT.

The chain is built from TRBV7-8 and TRBJ2-2, with D possibly being TRBD2 (5 bases). Per the germline V gene, CDR1 is SGHVS and CDR2 is FQNEAQ. CDR3 length equals 14 residues. V lost 5 bases, J lost 3 bases, and 10 bases lay in between. CDR3 DNA sequence: TGTGCCAGCAGCGTCGGACTTCACACCGGGGAGCTGTTTTTT. As protein: CASSVGLHTGELFF.

This clone was counted a few times. The V and J genes are TRBV12-3 or TRBV12-4 and TRBJ1-1, with 7 bases identical to TRBD1. The CDR3 totals 13 residues. J gave up 4 bases and V 7 bases, and 6 bases lay outside the gene matches. CDR3 loop: CASILTGSTEAFF. DNA for the CDR3: TGTGCCAGCATTTTGACAGGGTCCACTGAAGCTTTCTTT.